This T cell receptor (beta chain) was identified during a study of blood T cells in healthy people across ages. Study observations and caveats: Investigators treated diversity estimates from one million T cells as underestimates. Long-lived and aged donors differed, with more naive CD4+ cells and higher diversity in the long-lived.

Concerning this clonotype: As yet, its antigen is unknown.

Ranging in age from about 6 to 90, the donors were healthy Caucasian individuals from Russia. Combining a sample-barcoded 5' primer with a J-beta primer mix, a second PCR ran for about 7 to 12 cycles. The template-switch adaptor was a 5' adaptor with 12 random nucleotides. It tagged each cDNA molecule. TCRdb reprocessed the 5' RACE reads with MiXCR, giving one entry per CDR3 protein. The sample consists of 1.5 million to 1.8 million distinct CDR3 sequences, approximately 39% of them appearing once. Trimming shortened V by 3 bases and J by 10 bases, and 22 bases separated the two germline ends. This CDR3 comprises 16 residues. Germline CDR1 SGHRS, CDR2 YFSETQ.

The specimen sequenced was blood. The receptor was derived from a woman aged 18-29 years in good health. This chain joins TRBV5-1 and TRBJ1-4; D gene unclear. CDR3 DNA: TGCGCCAGCAGCTCTTTAGACGGGATGCAACTCGGAAAACTGTTTTTT. Its translation: CASSSLDGMQLGKLFF.